A selection of T cell receptor beta chains follows, all from one sample in a study of cytomegalovirus exposure and HLA in healthy donors. Clones were sequenced by immunoSEQ multiplex PCR, and TCRdb holds only the in-frame ones, with some missing. The sample contains 140,000 or so clones, around four fifths of which appear only once. Source material: PBMCs. The receptors stem from a woman aged 55-75 years in good health and CMV-seropositive. Each CDR3 is given with its conserved first and last residue. A D gene is named only where the DNA matches it firmly. Size is omitted from some rows. Given values are once, few, many or a class for expanded clones.

>TRBJ2-2|NA|NA|TRBV19
CASSILQENTGELFF
TGTGCCAGTAGTATTCTTCAGGAAAACACCGGGGAGCTGTTTTTT
>TRBJ2-3|many|NA|TRBV19
CASSPRRTASSTDTQYF
TGTGCCAGTAGTCCCCGGAGGACGGCCTCGAGCACAGATACGCAGTATTTT
>TRBJ2-7|few|TRBD1|TRBV11-2
CASSRLTGPSSYEQYF
TGTGCCAGCAGCCGCCTGACAGGGCCGAGCTCCTACGAGCAGTACTTC
>TRBJ2-5|NA|TRBD2|TRBV29-1
CSVGGSWVTGAPETQYF
TGCAGCGTGGGGGGGAGCTGGGTGACCGGGGCTCCAGAGACCCAGTACTTC
>TRBJ2-1|NA|TRBD2|TRBV5-4
CASSIGLAGGNEQFF
TGTGCCAGCAGCATTGGACTAGCGGGAGGAAATGAGCAGTTCTTC
>TRBJ2-3|few|TRBD2|TRBV5-1
CASSLGVAGNTDTQYF
TGCGCCAGCAGCTTGGGAGTAGCGGGCAACACAGATACGCAGTATTTT
>TRBJ2-7|NA|NA|TRBV27
CASSSGPSYEQYF
TGTGCCAGCAGTAGTGGGCCCTCCTACGAGCAGTACTTC
>TRBJ2-7|few|NA|TRBV9
CASSGTGVPYEQYF
TGTGCCAGCAGCGGGACGGGAGTCCCCTACGAGCAGTACTTC
>TRBJ2-2|few|TRBD2|TRBV5-1
CASRGLGEIGELFF
TGCGCCAGCCGGGGACTAGGGGAAATCGGGGAGCTGTTTTTT
>TRBJ2-7|NA|TRBD2|TRBV5-1
CASSWGISGRAYEQYF
TGCGCCAGCAGCTGGGGTATTAGCGGGAGAGCCTACGAGCAGTACTTC
>TRBJ2-7|NA|NA|TRBV5-1
CASSLAGAVGEQYF
TGCGCCAGCAGCTTGGCGGGAGCGGTAGGCGAGCAGTACTTC
>TRBJ2-7|once|TRBD1|TRBV28
CASSLDFNRGSYEQYF
TGTGCCAGCAGTTTAGACTTTAACAGGGGGTCCTACGAGCAGTACTTC
>TRBJ2-7|NA|TRBD2|TRBV25-1
CASSEYGGRPYEQYF
TGTGCCAGCAGTGAATATGGCGGGAGGCCCTACGAGCAGTACTTC
>TRBJ2-7|once|NA|TRBV28
CASSPTGSYEQYF
TGTGCCAGCAGCCCTACAGGGTCCTACGAGCAGTACTTC
>TRBJ1-2|NA|TRBD1|TRBV7-9
CASSPLPGQGGYTF
TGTGCCAGCAGCCCCTTACCGGGACAGGGAGGCTACACCTTC
>TRBJ1-2|NA|TRBD1|TRBV19
CASSPPGGPLMGYTF
TGTGCCAGTAGTCCTCCAGGGGGCCCCCTTATGGGCTACACCTTC
>TRBJ2-7|once|NA|TRBV19
CASSERDSYEQYF
TGTGCCAGTAGTGAGAGGGACTCCTACGAGCAGTACTTC
>TRBJ2-3|NA|TRBD1|TRBV18
CASSPRTGEDTQYF
TGTGCCAGCTCACCCCGGACAGGGGAAGATACGCAGTATTTT
>TRBJ1-2|few|TRBD1|TRBV19
CASSPPTGAHEIYGYTF
TGTGCCAGTAGCCCCCCGACAGGGGCCCACGAAATCTATGGCTACACCTTC
>TRBJ2-4|NA|TRBD2|TRBV28
CASSTSMAGGVKNIQYF
TGTGCCAGCAGCACTTCCATGGCGGGAGGGGTCAAAAACATTCAGTACTTC
>TRBJ1-1|once|NA|TRBV4-1
CASSQGPRGTEAFF
TGCGCCAGCAGCCAAGGGCCGAGAGGCACTGAAGCTTTCTTT
>TRBJ2-7|NA|NA|TRBV20-1
CSASLDYEQYF
TGCAGTGCTAGTTTAGATTACGAGCAGTACTTC